Listed below are T cell receptor beta chains from one sample, sequenced in a study of T cells in Graves' hyperthyroidism and ophthalmopathy. TCRdb re-derived calls from the multiplex PCR reads in MiXCR, one entry per CDR3 protein. The table lists roughly 500,000 distinct CDR3 sequences, about 22% of them singletons. The specimen was blood. These receptors came from a woman aged 70-85 years with Graves' ophthalmopathy. The CDR3 runs from the conserved cysteine through the conserved F or W. D genes are given only for firm matches. Clone size appears in some rows only: once, few, many, or a class for an expanded clone.

>TRBJ2-3|-|TRBV24-1|-|16
CATSDPEGGKSDTQYF
TGTGCCACCAGTGACCCCGAGGGCGGGAAGTCAGATACGCAGTATTTT
>TRBJ1-2|few|TRBV3-1|-|15
CASSQAYSLNYGYTF
TGTGCCAGCAGCCAAGCATATTCCCTCAACTATGGCTACACCTTC
>TRBJ2-3|-|TRBV24-1|-|16
CATSDFEPFGTDTQYF
TGTGCCACCAGTGATTTCGAACCCTTCGGGACAGATACGCAGTATTTT
>TRBJ1-5|few|TRBV30|-|14
CAWSVGQSNQPQHF
TGTGCCTGGAGTGTAGGCCAGAGCAATCAGCCCCAGCATTTT
>TRBJ2-7|-|TRBV28|-|15
CASSLAGSGSHEQYF
TGTGCCAGCAGCTTGGCTGGGAGCGGCTCCCACGAGCAGTACTTC
>TRBJ2-3|many|TRBV2|-|14
CASSVSVSQDTQYF
TGTGCCAGCAGTGTATCAGTTTCCCAAGATACGCAGTATTTT
>TRBJ2-7|few|TRBV3-1|TRBD2|14
CASSENSGRVEQYF
TGTGCCAGCAGCGAGAATAGCGGGCGAGTTGAGCAGTACTTC
>TRBJ1-2|-|TRBV5-5|-|16
CASSLMSQARAYGYTF
TGTGCCAGCAGCTTGATGTCACAGGCCAGAGCCTATGGCTACACCTTC
>TRBJ2-2|many|TRBV20-1|-|14
CSAPETTNTGELFF
TGCAGTGCCCCAGAGACCACGAACACCGGGGAGCTGTTTTTT
>TRBJ2-3|once|TRBV29-1|TRBD1|12
CSHDRGGDTQYF
TGCAGCCACGACAGGGGCGGAGATACGCAGTATTTT
>TRBJ2-5|-|TRBV7-8|-|20
CASSPTSAWGRAPHQETQYF
TGTGCCAGCAGCCCTACCTCCGCGTGGGGACGAGCACCACATCAGGAGACCCAGTACTTC
>TRBJ1-2|-|TRBV6-1|TRBD1|16
CASSRIGQATLDGYTF
TGTGCCAGCAGTCGTATCGGACAGGCCACCTTGGATGGCTACACCTTC
>TRBJ2-1|-|TRBV7-2|TRBD2|17
CASSLAGGSLTYNEQFF
TGTGCCAGCAGCTTAGCGGGAGGGTCCCTCACCTACAATGAGCAGTTCTTC
>TRBJ1-6|-|TRBV19|-|16
CASRKGVDENNSPLHF
TGTGCCAGTAGGAAAGGGGTGGACGAGAATAATTCACCCCTCCACTTT
>TRBJ2-7|few|TRBV5-1|-|15
CASSFTTQDTYEQYF
TGCGCCAGCAGCTTTACCACCCAGGACACCTACGAGCAGTACTTC
>TRBJ1-4|once|TRBV5-1|-|14
CASSLGRVSEKLFF
TGCGCCAGCAGCCTCGGACGGGTTAGCGAAAAACTGTTTTTT
>TRBJ2-7|few|TRBV10-3|-|16
CAISESQVLVGYEQYF
TGTGCCATCAGTGAGAGTCAGGTTCTAGTCGGCTACGAGCAGTACTTC
>TRBJ2-2|many|TRBV12-3/TRBV12-4|-|14
CASSRTANTGELFF
TGTGCCAGCAGCCGGACAGCTAACACCGGGGAGCTGTTTTTT
>TRBJ2-5|-|TRBV11-2|TRBD2|16
CASSPSSTSGRETQYF
TGTGCCAGCAGCCCGTCATCGACTAGCGGGAGGGAGACCCAGTACTTC
>TRBJ2-7|few|TRBV5-1|TRBD1|15
CASSWTQGNSYEQYF
TGCGCCAGCAGCTGGACACAGGGGAACTCCTACGAGCAGTACTTC
>TRBJ2-5|few|TRBV7-6|TRBD2|15
CASSFRTSGIETQYF
TGTGCCAGCAGCTTCCGGACTAGCGGGATTGAGACCCAGTACTTC
>TRBJ1-2|-|TRBV20-1|-|12
CSASQSNYGYTF
TGCAGTGCTAGTCAATCTAACTATGGCTACACCTTC
>TRBJ2-3|many|TRBV12-3/TRBV12-4|-|15
CASSLGGGVSDTQYF
TGTGCCAGCAGCCTAGGGGGGGGGGTATCAGATACGCAGTATTTT
>TRBJ2-2|-|TRBV6-4|TRBD2|13
CASAREEAGELFF
TGTGCCAGCGCGCGGGAGGAGGCCGGGGAGCTGTTTTTT
>TRBJ1-1|-|TRBV10-3|-|17
CAISAAGPGMVNTEAFF
TGTGCCATCAGTGCGGCAGGGCCCGGGATGGTGAACACTGAAGCTTTCTTT
>TRBJ1-5|many|TRBV7-2|-|16
CASSLLGDWSNQPQHF
TGTGCCAGCAGCTTACTGGGGGACTGGAGCAATCAGCCCCAGCATTTT
>TRBJ2-4|-|TRBV5-5|-|14
CASRFGGETRIQYF
TGTGCCAGCAGGTTCGGAGGGGAGACGCGGATTCAGTACTTC
>TRBJ2-5|-|TRBV20-1|-|12
CSVPKGEETQYF
TGCAGTGTGCCGAAGGGAGAAGAGACCCAGTACTTC
>TRBJ2-3|-|TRBV6-1|-|15
CASSPWTQFTDTQYF
TGTGCCAGCAGTCCATGGACCCAGTTCACAGATACGCAGTATTTT
>TRBJ2-7|many|TRBV28|-|13
CASSPTQGSEQYF
TGTGCCAGCAGTCCTACACAGGGCTCCGAGCAGTACTTC
>TRBJ2-7|many|TRBV6-1|TRBD1|13
CASRTGDLGEQYF
TGTGCCAGCAGGACAGGGGATTTGGGCGAGCAGTACTTC
>TRBJ2-7|few|TRBV11-2|-|14
CASSLERADYEQYF
TGTGCCAGCAGCTTAGAAAGGGCCGATTACGAGCAGTACTTC
>TRBJ1-1|few|TRBV28|-|10
CATQGFEAFF
TGTGCCACCCAAGGTTTTGAAGCTTTCTTT
>TRBJ1-2|once|TRBV20-1|-|14
CSARVRGTNYGYTF
TGCAGTGCTAGGGTCCGGGGGACTAACTATGGCTACACCTTC
>TRBJ2-1|-|TRBV7-9|-|16
CASSSLKGVGADEQFF
TGTGCCAGCAGCTCTCTTAAGGGGGTTGGGGCGGACGAGCAGTTCTTC
>TRBJ2-7|few|TRBV20-1|TRBD1|14
CSARVPGGFYEQYF
TGCAGTGCTAGGGTTCCAGGGGGATTCTACGAGCAGTACTTC